This entry lists 24 T cell receptor beta chains sequenced from one sample in a study of OX40 agonist ivuxolimab in advanced cancers. Only in-frame clones appear in the TCRdb table, and some are missing; sequencing was by immunoSEQ multiplex PCR. The table has around 3,700 clones, around 77% seen once. Material: CD4+ or CD8+ T cells sorted from blood, obtained in a trial of the OX40 agonist ivuxolimab. These receptor sequences come from an adult with an advanced solid tumor such as melanoma, head and neck, liver or kidney cancer.

This chain uses TRBV11-2 with TRBJ1-5, with D perhaps matching TRBD1 (5 bases). The length of the CDR3 is 12 residues. V lost 3 bases and J lost 6, with 6 bases in between. Germline CDR1 is SGHAT and CDR2 is FQNNGV. The CDR3 is CASSFGGQPQHF. The CDR3 DNA reads as TGTGCCAGCAGCTTCGGGGGTCAGCCCCAGCATTTT.

A single count supports this clone. The chain combines TRBV5-1 with TRBJ2-1; TRBD2 agrees at 11 bases. The germline CDR1 and CDR2 sequences are SGHRS and YFSETQ. The V and J ends lost 1 base and 5 bases, in that order; junction bases with no gene match: 8. This CDR3 is built from 17 residues. CDR3 loop: CASSLKTLAGANNEQFF. CDR3 sequence (DNA): TGCGCCAGCAGCTTGAAGACACTAGCGGGGGCAAACAATGAGCAGTTCTTC.

The genes are TRBV11-2 and TRBJ2-3; the match to TRBD2 covers 7 bases. There are 15 residues in the CDR3. Germline V gene lookup returns CDR1 SGHAT and CDR2 FQNNGV. V dropped 6 bases and J dropped 2; count of bases not matched to a gene: 8. The CDR3 region has the DNA TGTGCCAGCAGGATGGCTAGCGGCCTCACAGATACGCAGTATTTT. Amino acid sequence: CASRMASGLTDTQYF.

V gene TRBV14 combines with J gene TRBJ2-7; perhaps TRBD2 as D (6 bases). Trimming removed 0 bases at V and 4 bases at J, with 10 bases between. The germline V gene has CDR1 SGHDN and CDR2 FVKESK. There are 14 residues in the CDR3. Written as DNA, the CDR3 is TGTGCCAGCAGCCAAGAAGTGGGGGGTTACGAGCAGTACTTC. This encodes CASSQEVGGYEQYF.

The V gene is TRBV4-3, the J gene TRBJ2-3; possibly TRBD2 for D (5 bases). V was trimmed by 0 bases and J by 2 bases, leaving 9 bases between them. Per germline, CDR1 LGHNA and CDR2 YSLEER. The CDR3 consists of 15 residues. In DNA form, the CDR3 reads TGCGCCAGCAGCCAAGAATGGAGGTCCACAGATACGCAGTATTTT. Translation: CASSQEWRSTDTQYF.

This chain joins TRBV19 and TRBJ2-1; possible D gene TRBD2, 6 bases. The CDR3 has 14 residues. Looked up from germline, CDR1 is LNHDA and CDR2 is SQIVND (reference sequence). V shed 1 base and J shed 9 bases, with 13 bases lying between them. The CDR3 sequence: CASSIVYAGGEQFF. The CDR3 nucleotides are TGTGCCAGTAGTATAGTGTACGCCGGGGGTGAGCAGTTCTTC.

The chain has TRBV19 and TRBJ1-5; a possible D gene is TRBD1 (6 bases). The CDR3 is 17 residues long. Trimming left V 0 bases short and J 0 bases short, with 12 bases between. The germline V gene has CDR1 LNHDA and CDR2 SQIVND (reference sequence). The CDR3 sequence is CASSIDSGTHSNQPQHF. The CDR3 region has the DNA TGTGCCAGTAGTATAGACTCCGGGACACATAGCAATCAGCCCCAGCATTTT.

The V gene is TRBV7-6, the J gene TRBJ1-5, with a weak D call TRBD1 (5 bases). The CDR3 is 13 residues long. Trimming cost V 3 bases and J 8 bases, with 11 bases left between them. The germline V gene has CDR1 SGHVS and CDR2 FNYEAQ. CDR3: CASSFATGEPQHF. The CDR3, as DNA: TGTGCCAGCAGCTTTGCGACGGGGGAGCCCCAGCATTTT.

The CDR3 DNA is TGTGCCAGCAGCTTAAATCCGGGACAGGGTAGCGAGCAGTACTTC. This encodes CASSLNPGQGSEQYF. V usage is TRBV7-9 and J usage is TRBJ2-7; TRBD1 agrees at 9 bases. Trimming took 2 bases from V and 6 from J; bases not matched to a gene: 8. CDR3 length equals 15 residues. CDR1 and CDR2 (germline): SEHNR, FQNEAQ (reference sequence).

By sample fraction, this clone is large. The chain employs TRBV29-1 and TRBJ1-1, with D possibly TRBD1 on 6 matching bases. From germline, CDR1 is SQVTM and CDR2 ANQGSEA. V lost 7 bases, J lost 4 bases, and 10 bases lay in between. The CDR3 covers 11 residues. As DNA, the CDR3 is TGCAGCGAGCTCAGGGGCACTGAAGCTTTCTTT. Translating it yields CSELRGTEAFF.

The chain employs TRBV28 and TRBJ1-5, with D possibly TRBD1 on 5 matching bases. V was shortened by 5 bases and J by 1 base, with 12 bases between the two germline ends. Germline assignment: CDR1 MDHEN and CDR2 SYDVKM. CDR3 size: 15 residues. The CDR3 DNA follows: TGTGCCAGCAGTGGACCGTGGGACAGCAATCAGCCCCAGCATTTT. Residues: CASSGPWDSNQPQHF.

V is TRBV28 and J is TRBJ2-7; weak D call: TRBD2 (6 bases). This CDR3 is built from 14 residues. Deletions cut 5 bases from V and 5 bases from J, with 16 bases between. Germline CDR1 and CDR2: MDHEN and SYDVKM. The CDR3 loop is CASSRLEGTHEQYF. CDR3 DNA: TGTGCCAGCAGTCGATTGGAGGGGACCCACGAGCAGTACTTC.

This clone was detected once. The chain recombines TRBV5-4 with TRBJ2-7; a weak D match, TRBD2 (5 bases). CDR3 length: 13 amino acids. The germline V and J ends were trimmed by 2 bases and 3 bases, with 9 bases remaining between them. In germline, CDR1 is SGHNT, CDR2 YYREEE (reference sequence). CDR3 nucleotides: TGTGCCAGCAGCTTCGGGGATGGCTACGAGCAGTACTTC. This codes for CASSFGDGYEQYF.

The V and J genes are TRBV28 and TRBJ1-1; possibly TRBD1 for D (5 bases). The CDR3 has 16 residues. From germline, CDR1 is MDHEN and CDR2 SYDVKM. The germline V and J ends were trimmed by 6 bases and 0 bases, with 17 bases remaining between them. CDR3 region: CASREPGLPMNTEAFF. As DNA, the CDR3 is TGTGCCAGCAGGGAACCGGGACTTCCCATGAACACTGAAGCTTTCTTT.

This clone was counted a few times. The chain uses TRBV27 and TRBJ1-2; 8 bases fit TRBD1. Germline loops: CDR1 MNHEY, CDR2 SMNVEV (reference sequence). The J segment lost 2 bases and the V segment lost 0 bases, leaving 5 bases of the junction unmatched. The CDR3 is 16 amino acids. The CDR3 spells CASSLSQDRENYGYTF. Here the CDR3 DNA reads TGTGCCAGCAGTTTATCACAGGACAGGGAAAACTATGGCTACACCTTC.

The gene calls are TRBV11-2 and TRBJ1-5; 7 bases agree with TRBD1. Germline CDR1 reads SGHAT; CDR2 reads FQNNGV. The CDR3 is 14 residues long. The trim removed 1 base at V and 4 bases at J, leaving 1 base unmatched. In nucleotides, the CDR3 is TGTGCCAGCAGCTTAGCAGGGGGTAATCAGCCCCAGCATTTT. Its protein is CASSLAGGNQPQHF.

The chain has TRBV6-1 and TRBJ2-1, with 11 bases aligning to TRBD2. V shed 6 bases, J shed 7 bases, and the junction held 5 bases outside the gene matches. The CDR3 loop spans 14 amino acids. Per germline, CDR1 MNHNS and CDR2 SASEGT. DNA for the CDR3: TGTGCCAGCAGCGGTAGCGGGAGGGGGAATGAGCAGTTCTTC. Translation gives CASSGSGRGNEQFF.

V and J are TRBV4-1 and TRBJ1-5; tentative D call: TRBD1 (5 bases). V was pared by 6 bases and J by 6 bases, with 21 bases between. The CDR3 is 16 residues long. The germline V gene has CDR1 MGHRA and CDR2 YSYEKL. CDR3 nucleotides: TGCGCCAGCAGTTTCTCCTTACAGGACGGGGGTCAGCCCCAGCATTTT. Encoded protein: CASSFSLQDGGQPQHF.

The chain has TRBV4-3 and TRBJ2-7; TRBD1 aligns across 10 bases. The V gene's germline CDR1 is LGHNA and CDR2 YSLEER. J lost 5 bases, V lost 4 bases, and 2 bases had no gene match. The CDR3 has 13 residues. In DNA form, the CDR3 reads TGCGCCAGCAGCCCCGGGACAGGGGACGAGCAGTACTTC. It yields the protein CASSPGTGDEQYF.

The rearrangement uses TRBV6-5 and TRBJ2-7, with unresolved D. Germline CDR1 is MNHEY and CDR2 is SVGAGI. There are 14 residues in the CDR3. With 6 bases removed from V and 2 bases from J, the gap between germline ends came to 14 bases. The CDR3 DNA is TGTGCCAGCAGACCCAGCATAGGTACCTACGAGCAGTACTTC. Translated, it gives CASRPSIGTYEQYF.

The gene calls are TRBV13 and TRBJ2-7; 7 positions agree with TRBD2. V shed 5 bases and J 2 bases; nucleotides not matched to a gene: 15. The CDR3 consists of 17 residues. Germline loops: CDR1 PRHDT, CDR2 FYEKMQ (reference sequence). CDR3 coding DNA: TGTGCCAGCAGCACTACTACTAGCGCCCGGCGGACCTACGAGCAGTACTTC. Amino acids: CASSTTTSARRTYEQYF.

Regarding this clone: The same CDR3 also results from other DNA sequences found in this sample. This chain links TRBV7-3 with TRBJ2-3; tentatively, D is TRBD1 or TRBD2 (6 bases each). Germline V gene lookup returns CDR1 SGHTA and CDR2 FQGTGA. The CDR3 runs to 15 residues. V shed 5 bases and J shed 3 bases, with 15 bases lying between them. DNA for the CDR3: TGTGCCAGCAGCCCCGGAGGGGGGCCTACAGATACGCAGTATTTT. Its protein product is CASSPGGGPTDTQYF.

A note on this clone: Relative to the germline gene, one junction end is altered; a read error may explain this. The chain carries TRBV5-6 and TRBJ2-1; possibly TRBD1 for D (6 bases). The length of the CDR3 is 15 residues. The V gene's germline CDR1 is SGHDT and CDR2 YYEEEE. The CDR3 DNA sequence: TGTGCCAGCAACTTGCTTAACAGGGTAGACAATGAGCAGTTCTTC. It specifies CASNLLNRVDNEQFF.

The chain couples TRBV9 to TRBJ2-7; the D gene could be TRBD1 or TRBD2 (5 bases each). Trimming pared 0 bases from V and 2 bases from J, leaving 9 bases between. In germline, CDR1 is SGDLS, CDR2 YYNGEE. The CDR3 totals 14 residues. The CDR3 protein is CASSVAGTAYEQYF. CDR3 nucleotides: TGTGCCAGCAGCGTAGCGGGGACCGCCTACGAGCAGTACTTC.